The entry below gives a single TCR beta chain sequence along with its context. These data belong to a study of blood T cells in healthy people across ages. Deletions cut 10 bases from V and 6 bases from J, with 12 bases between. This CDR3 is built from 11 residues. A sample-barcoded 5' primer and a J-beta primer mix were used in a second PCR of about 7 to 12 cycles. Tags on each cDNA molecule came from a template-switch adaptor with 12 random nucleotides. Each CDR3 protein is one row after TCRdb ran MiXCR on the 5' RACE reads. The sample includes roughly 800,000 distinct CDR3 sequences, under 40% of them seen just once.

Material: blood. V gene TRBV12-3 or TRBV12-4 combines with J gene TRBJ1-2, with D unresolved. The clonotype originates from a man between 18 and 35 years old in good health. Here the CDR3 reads CAIAWRDGYTF. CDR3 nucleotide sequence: TGTGCCATTGCTTGGAGGGATGGCTACACCTTC.